The TCR beta chain described here comes from a study of T cells in localized non-small cell lung cancer. Study-level results: Longer overall survival was associated with a higher density of T cells in the blood. Clonality of T cells reached its maximum in uninvolved adjacent lung, surpassing tumor. There were a median roughly 59 of the top 100 tumor clones appearing in adjacent lung. Because researchers sequenced only one region of the tumor, heterogeneity is still possible.

The CDR3 is made up of 13 amino acids. Germline CDR1 reads LNHDA; CDR2 reads SQIVND (reference sequence). On this clone: Its target is not known. Compared with germline, one end of the junction differs, possibly owing to a read error.

The protocol was immunoSEQ multiplex PCR, while the TCRdb copy is restricted to in-frame clones and leaves out a portion. The sample has about 54,000 clones, over 75% seen once. The receptor's source is an older female donor with stage II squamous cell lung carcinoma. The rearrangement uses TRBV19 and TRBJ2-1; possibly TRBD1 or TRBD2 for D (5 bases each). This specimen was peripheral blood, taken before any cancer treatment. The CDR3 nucleotides are TGTGCCAGTAGTATAGATGGGACCGACCACACGCTCTTC. It encodes CASSIDGTDHTLF.